Below, 11 T cell receptor beta chains from the same sample are listed, as sequenced in a study of T cells in Graves' hyperthyroidism and ophthalmopathy. Template material for amplifying TCR beta CDR3 regions consisted of RNA transcripts. The primer set for the first-round RT-PCR of the TCR CDR3 was HTBI. TCRdb re-called the multiplex PCR reads through MiXCR, storing one row per CDR3 protein. The table lists approximately 400,000 distinct CDR3 sequences, over 13% of them singletons. What was sequenced was blood. The source of these receptors is a man aged 50 to 60 with Graves' ophthalmopathy.

This clonotype was seen many times. This chain uses TRBV12-3 or TRBV12-4 with TRBJ1-1, with TRBD1 matching 8 bases. The junction had 5 bases not matched to a gene; V was cut back by 7 bases and J by 1 base. The CDR3 totals 14 residues. This CDR3 reads CASTGDRRNTEAFF. The CDR3 nucleotides are TGTGCCAGCACCGGGGACAGGCGGAACACTGAAGCTTTCTTT.

This clonotype was detected ten times or more. The V call is TRBV7-2, the J call TRBJ1-2; 10 positions match TRBD1. The CDR3 is 15 amino acids. Trimming at V came to 5 bases and at J to 4 bases, leaving 7 bases not matched to a gene. Germline V gives CDR1 SGHTA, CDR2 FQGNSA. The chain's CDR3 is CASSPRTGGIYGYTF. CDR3 in DNA: TGTGCCAGCAGCCCAAGGACAGGGGGGATCTATGGCTACACCTTC.

The sample holds many counts of this clonotype. The V gene is TRBV24-1, the J gene TRBJ2-2; 9 bases line up with TRBD1. This CDR3 has 17 residues. The V segment lost 3 bases and the J segment 5 bases; nucleotides outside the gene matches: 9. CDR1 and CDR2 from the germline V gene are KGHDR and SFDVKD. CDR3 coding DNA: TGTGCCACCAGTGATCCCCTTGACAGGGGGTATACCGGGGAGCTGTTTTTT. Residues: CATSDPLDRGYTGELFF.

This chain links TRBV19 with TRBJ2-1, with 8 bases aligning to TRBD1. The V gene end was trimmed by 4 bases and the J gene end by 12 bases; junction bases not matched to a gene: 2. CDR3 length: 11 residues. CDR1 LNHDA and CDR2 SQIVND come from the germline V gene (reference sequence). CDR3 loop: CASSTGQGQFF. Written as DNA, the CDR3 is TGTGCCAGTAGTACAGGACAGGGGCAGTTCTTC.

This clonotype appeared many times. The DNA of the CDR3 is TGTGCCAGCAGCTTAAGGAGTCAGGACGCGGGAGTAGGCGGGGAGCTGTTTTTT. Protein: CASSLRSQDAGVGGELFF. The chain is built from TRBV7-9 and TRBJ2-2; 7 positions match TRBD2. Per the germline V gene, CDR1 is SEHNR and CDR2 is FQNEAQ (reference sequence). This CDR3 is built from 18 residues. The ends lost 2 bases at V and 7 bases at J; junction bases unmatched: 16.

Concerning this clonotype: This may stem from a read error, because a much larger clone lies one nucleotide away. The chain employs TRBV18 and TRBJ1-5; D may be TRBD1 (5 bases). Germline CDR1 reads KGHSH; CDR2 reads LQKENI. The CDR3 totals 14 residues. V gave up 3 bases and J gave up 6 bases, with 12 bases separating them. CDR3 residues: CASSPGDFGQPQHF. CDR3 bases: TGTGCCAGCTCACCTGGGGACTTTGGTCAGCCCCAGCATTTT.

This chain links TRBV5-1 with TRBJ2-7; weak D call: TRBD2 (5 bases). CDR1 and CDR2 (germline): SGHRS, YFSETQ. The germline V and J ends were trimmed by 4 bases and 2 bases, with 13 bases remaining between them. The CDR3 is 14 amino acids. The CDR3, as DNA: TGCGCCAGCAGCATGTCCGGGAAGACCTACGAGCAGTACTTC. As protein: CASSMSGKTYEQYF.

This clonotype has more than one count but fewer than ten. The rearrangement links TRBV20-1 to TRBJ2-3, with D unclear. The CDR3 sequence is 14 residues long. Trimming took off 3 bases at V and 1 base at J, with 11 bases between the two ends. Germline loops: CDR1 DFQATT, CDR2 SNEGSKA (reference sequence). The CDR3 DNA reads TGCAGTGCTAGTGAAGTTAGAGGCACAGATACGCAGTATTTT. It translates to CSASEVRGTDTQYF.

There are a few counts of this clonotype. This chain connects TRBV12-3 or TRBV12-4 to TRBJ2-2, with D hard to call. Trimming left V 3 bases short and J 5 bases short, with 13 bases between. The CDR3 is made up of 15 amino acids. CDR3 sequence: CASSLWGIQTGELFF. The CDR3 DNA is TGTGCCAGCAGTTTGTGGGGTATACAAACCGGGGAGCTGTTTTTT.

This clonotype was seen at least ten times. The chain carries TRBV2 and TRBJ2-5; D remains unclear. The CDR3 spans 13 residues. Germline V lookup: CDR1 SNHLY, CDR2 FYNNEI. V was cut by 6 bases and J by 8 bases, with 16 bases left in between. The chain's CDR3 is CASSGWGSDTQYF. CDR3 DNA: TGTGCCAGCAGCGGATGGGGATCGGATACCCAGTACTTC.

The J gene is TRBJ1-5, the V gene TRBV20-1; D may be TRBD1 (5 bases). Trimming shortened V by 6 bases and J by 7 bases, and 19 bases separated the two germline ends. The CDR3 length is 14 residues. Germline loops: CDR1 DFQATT, CDR2 SNEGSKA (reference sequence). The CDR3 DNA is TGCAGTGCCCATGCCGGGACTGCAAGCCAGCCCCAGCATTTT. Its protein is CSAHAGTASQPQHF.